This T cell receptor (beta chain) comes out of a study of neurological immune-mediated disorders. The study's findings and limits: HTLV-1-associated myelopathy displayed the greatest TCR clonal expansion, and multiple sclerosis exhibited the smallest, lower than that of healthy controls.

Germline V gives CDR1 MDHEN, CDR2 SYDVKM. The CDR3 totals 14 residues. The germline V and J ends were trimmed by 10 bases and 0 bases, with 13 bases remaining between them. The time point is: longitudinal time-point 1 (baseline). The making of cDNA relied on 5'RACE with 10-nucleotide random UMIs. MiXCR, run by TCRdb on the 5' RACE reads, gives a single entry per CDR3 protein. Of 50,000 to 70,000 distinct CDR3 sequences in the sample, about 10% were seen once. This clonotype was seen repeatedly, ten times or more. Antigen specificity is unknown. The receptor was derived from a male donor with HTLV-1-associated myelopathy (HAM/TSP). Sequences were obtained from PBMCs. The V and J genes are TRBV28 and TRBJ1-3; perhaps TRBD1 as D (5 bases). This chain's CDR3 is CATRDVDSGNTIYF. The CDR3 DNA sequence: TGTGCCACCCGGGACGTCGACTCTGGAAACACCATATATTTT.